Presented here are 22 T cell receptor beta chains from one specimen sequenced in a study of tumour-infiltrating T cells in Burkitt lymphoma. Libraries were prepared by immunoSEQ multiplex PCR; TCRdb keeps only in-frame clonotypes and omits some of them. This sample carries 13,000 to 15,000 clones, 30% of them seen once, and the ten largest clones take approximately 6%. The source material was tumor tissue. The source of these receptors is a human donor with diffuse large B-cell lymphoma.

This clone has just a few counts. The J gene is TRBJ1-1, the V gene TRBV5-1; TRBD1 is a possible D gene (6 bases). Germline V gene lookup returns CDR1 SGHRS and CDR2 YFSETQ. The CDR3 contains 16 residues. The ends were cut back, 4 bases at V and 1 base at J, with 17 bases in the middle. CDR3 amino acids: CASSPTPGTPNTEAFF. The CDR3 DNA is TGCGCCAGCAGCCCGACACCAGGGACACCGAACACTGAAGCTTTCTTT.

The sample holds a few counts of this clone. The V call is TRBV5-1, the J call TRBJ2-7; 11 bases agree with TRBD2. With V trimmed by 4 bases and J by 2 bases, 5 bases remained unmatched. CDR3 size: 15 residues. From germline, CDR1 is SGHRS and CDR2 YFSETQ. For the CDR3, the DNA is TGCGCCAGCAGCCGGGGACTAGCGGCGGCCTACGAGCAGTACTTC. Its protein product is CASSRGLAAAYEQYF.

The V gene is TRBV5-1, the J gene TRBJ2-3; a possible D gene is TRBD2 (6 bases). This CDR3 region has 16 residues. Germline assignment: CDR1 SGHRS and CDR2 YFSETQ. Trimming removed 4 bases at V and 2 bases at J, with 17 bases between. Written as DNA, the CDR3 is TGCGCCAGCAGCCGGAGCGGAGGGGCGGACACAGATACGCAGTATTTT. Protein product: CASSRSGGADTDTQYF. Full variable domain (outside the CDR3, taken from reference TRBV5-1 and TRBJ2-3): KAGVTQTPRYLIKTRGQQVTLSCSPISGHRSVSWYQQTPGQGLQFLFEYFSETQRNKGNFPGRFSGRQFSNSRSEMNVSTLELGDSALYLCASSRSGGADTDTQYFGPGTRLTVL.

This clone was seen a few times. The rearrangement joins TRBV7-6 to TRBJ2-7; D unclear. Germline lookup yields CDR1 SGHVS and CDR2 FNYEAQ. This CDR3 contains 14 residues. V was cut by 5 bases and J by 0 bases, with 11 bases left in between. The CDR3 loop is CASSPRPYSYEQYF. The CDR3 region has the DNA TGTGCCAGCAGCCCAAGGCCTTACTCCTACGAGCAGTACTTC.

In this sample, this clone turned up a few times. This sequence joins TRBV30 and TRBJ2-3; D gene ambiguous. The CDR3 totals 14 residues. Trimming removed 1 base from V and 0 bases from J, with 8 bases in between. Germline V gene lookup returns CDR1 GTSNPN and CDR2 SVGIG (reference sequence). In nucleotides, the CDR3 is TGTGCCTGGAGTGCCACCCAGAGCACAGATACGCAGTATTTT. Protein sequence: CAWSATQSTDTQYF.

The chain has TRBV28 and TRBJ2-3; 8 nucleotides line up with TRBD2. Unmatched junction bases numbered 7, after V lost 4 bases and J lost 1 base. Germline-derived CDR1 and CDR2 are MDHEN and SYDVKM. The CDR3 contains 16 residues. Written as DNA, the CDR3 is TGTGCCAGCAGTTGGTCCGGGAGGGTCGGCACAGATACGCAGTATTTT. Encoded protein: CASSWSGRVGTDTQYF.

This clone was seen more than once but under ten times. In DNA, the CDR3 is TGCAGCGTCGGGGGGACAGCGAACACCGGGGAGCTGTTTTTT. It specifies CSVGGTANTGELFF. V is TRBV29-1 and J is TRBJ2-2; D is tentatively TRBD1 or TRBD2 (7 bases each). CDR3 length: 14 amino acids. V was shortened by 6 bases and J by 0 bases, with 11 bases between the two germline ends. Germline V CDR1 and CDR2: SQVTM, ANQGSEA.

This clone was detected only a few times. The chain recombines TRBV6-5 with TRBJ2-7; 8 positions agree with TRBD2. The V gene's germline CDR1 is MNHEY and CDR2 SVGAGI. Germline trimming cut 0 bases from V and 0 bases from J; bases unmatched to any gene: 1. CDR3 length: 15 residues. The CDR3: CASSYSGTSSYEQYF. As DNA, the CDR3 is TGTGCCAGCAGTTACTCCGGGACTAGCTCCTACGAGCAGTACTTC.

Written as DNA, the CDR3 is TGTGCCAGCAGCGTAGGGGGGAGGGGCACCGGGGAGCTGTTTTTT. Its protein product is CASSVGGRGTGELFF. The chain joins TRBV9 to TRBJ2-2; TRBD2 aligns across 7 bases. Unmatched junction bases numbered 3, after V lost 0 bases and J lost 4 bases. This CDR3 has 15 amino acids. CDR1 and CDR2 from the germline V gene are SGDLS and YYNGEE.

This clone was seen a handful of times. This sequence joins TRBV25-1 and TRBJ1-1, with a tentative D call TRBD1 (5 bases). The length of the CDR3 is 15 residues. The V gene's germline CDR1 is MGHDK and CDR2 SYGVNS. The V end was cut by 0 bases, the J end by 4 bases, with 12 bases between. The CDR3 protein is CASSEYLGGSTEAFF. As DNA, the CDR3 is TGTGCCAGCAGTGAATATTTGGGGGGAAGCACTGAAGCTTTCTTT. The complete variable domain, with remaining parts taken from reference TRBV25-1 and TRBJ1-1, reads EADIYQTPRYLVIGTGKKITLECSQTMGHDKMYWYQQDPGMELHLIHYSYGVNSTEKGDLSSESTVSRIRTEHFPLTLESARPSHTSQYLCASSEYLGGSTEAFFGQGTRLTVV.

CDR3 DNA sequence: TGTGCCAGCAGCTTAGTCACGGGGCGGAAGTCGGAAGCTTTCTTT. Its translation: CASSLVTGRKSEAFF. The chain carries TRBV7-2 and TRBJ1-1, with D perhaps TRBD1 (5 bases). Germline V lookup: CDR1 SGHTA, CDR2 FQGNSA. CDR3 size: 15 residues. V was pared by 1 base and J by 8 bases, with 17 bases between.

The chain employs TRBV28 and TRBJ2-1; 7 nucleotides match TRBD1. Unmatched junction bases numbered 14, after V lost 5 bases and J lost 10 bases. The germline gives CDR1 MDHEN, CDR2 SYDVKM. This CDR3 contains 15 residues. The DNA of the CDR3 is TGTGCCAGCAGTAAACCGGGACAGACATCATGGGAGCAGTTCTTC. Amino acids: CASSKPGQTSWEQFF.

This clone has just a few counts. The chain joins TRBV7-9 to TRBJ1-2; D is ambiguous. The CDR3 has 11 amino acids. Trimming shortened V by 1 base and J by 14 bases, and 11 bases separated the two germline ends. The germline V gene encodes CDR1 SEHNR and CDR2 FQNEAQ (reference sequence). CDR3 sequence reads: CASSLGEVGTF. Written as DNA, the CDR3 is TGTGCCAGCAGCTTAGGCGAAGTAGGAACCTTC.

The chain uses TRBV15 and TRBJ2-7; D remains ambiguous. The length of the CDR3 is 13 residues. Trimming pared 4 bases from V and 7 bases from J, leaving 14 bases between. Looked up from germline, CDR1 is LNHNV and CDR2 is YYDKDF (reference sequence). CDR3 region: CATSISRLREQYF. CDR3 coding DNA: TGTGCCACCAGCATCTCTAGGCTGCGGGAGCAGTACTTC.

This clone was observed a few times. This chain joins TRBV18 and TRBJ2-4, with D tentatively TRBD1 or TRBD2 (5 bases each). Germline V gene sequence: CDR1 KGHSH, CDR2 LQKENI. V was cut by 2 bases and J by 6 bases, with 17 bases left in between. This CDR3 contains 16 residues. The CDR3 DNA reads as TGTGCCAGCTCACCAAGGGGACCCGGGCTTGGAAACATTCAGTACTTC. Translating gives CASSPRGPGLGNIQYF.

The chain employs TRBV19 and TRBJ2-4; possible D gene TRBD1, 7 bases. Germline V gene sequence: CDR1 LNHDA, CDR2 SQIVND (reference sequence). V lost 6 bases and J lost 2, with 23 bases in between. The CDR3 has 18 amino acids. The chain's CDR3 is CASSPDREDRFTKNIQYF. The CDR3 DNA is TGTGCCAGTAGCCCCGACAGGGAGGATAGGTTTACCAAAAACATTCAGTACTTC.

This clone appeared once. The gene calls are TRBV19 and TRBJ2-1; the D gene is possibly TRBD1 (5 bases). The CDR3 is 17 residues long. Germline V gene data show CDR1 as LNHDA and CDR2 as SQIVND (reference sequence). V lost 3 bases to trimming and J lost 1 base, with 16 bases between them. For the CDR3, the DNA is TGTGCCAGTAGTATTCCGCGGCAGGGTGGTTCCTACAATGAGCAGTTCTTC. The encoded protein is CASSIPRQGGSYNEQFF.

In its sample, this clone was seen a few times. The V call is TRBV7-9, the J call TRBJ2-1; 10 nucleotides align to TRBD2. The V and J ends lost 2 bases and 7 bases, in that order; junction bases with no gene match: 5. The germline CDR1 and CDR2 sequences are SEHNR and FQNEAQ (reference sequence). The CDR3 length is 15 residues. CDR3 nucleotide sequence: TGTGCCAGCAGCTTAAGGCTAGCGGGAGAAAATGAGCAGTTCTTC. This codes for CASSLRLAGENEQFF.

The sample holds a few counts of this clone. The V and J genes are TRBV10-3 and TRBJ2-5, with TRBD1 matching 8 bases. Trimming removed 11 bases from V and 3 bases from J; junction bases left unmatched: 8. The CDR3 extends over 13 amino acids. Germline V gene data show CDR1 as ENHRY and CDR2 as SYGVKD. The chain's CDR3 is CAGRTTGEETQYF. The DNA for the CDR3 is TGTGCCGGCAGGACGACAGGGGAAGAGACCCAGTACTTC.

A few counts support this clone. V usage is TRBV5-4 and J usage is TRBJ1-1; D is perhaps TRBD1 (5 bases). Looked up from germline, CDR1 is SGHNT and CDR2 is YYREEE (reference sequence). With 4 bases removed from V and 4 bases from J, the gap between germline ends came to 14 bases. CDR3 length: 14 residues. The CDR3 protein is CASSVDTKGTEAFF. The CDR3 nucleotides read TGTGCCAGCAGCGTGGACACTAAGGGCACTGAAGCTTTCTTT.

The chain is built from TRBV18 and TRBJ2-7, with a weak D call TRBD1 (6 bases). This CDR3 comprises 14 residues. In germline, CDR1 is KGHSH, CDR2 LQKENI. V lost 3 bases and J lost 3, with 12 bases in between. CDR3 loop: CASSPGAGIYEQYF. The CDR3 bases are TGTGCCAGCTCACCGGGGGCGGGTATCTACGAGCAGTACTTC. The full variable domain, its missing parts supplied by reference TRBV18 and TRBJ2-7, is NAGVMQNPRHLVRRRGQEARLRCSPMKGHSHVYWYRQLPEEGLKFMVYLQKENIIDESGMPKERFSAEFPKEGPSILRIQQVVRGDSAAYFCASSPGAGIYEQYFGPGTRLTVT.

This clone was counted between two and nine times. The chain employs TRBV6-6 and TRBJ2-7; D unresolved. The CDR3 sequence is 14 residues long. V was shortened by 5 bases and J by 1 base, with 12 bases between the two germline ends. The germline gives CDR1 MNHNY, CDR2 SVGAGI (reference sequence). The CDR3 loop reads CASSGSGPSYEQYF. Written as DNA, the CDR3 is TGTGCCAGCAGTGGGTCCGGGCCATCCTACGAGCAGTACTTC.